This T cell receptor beta chain was retrieved from a study of beta chain features in type 1 diabetes. What was sequenced were expressed TCRB transcripts, since all of the isolated RNA had been reverse transcribed. An average around 3.3 million reads came from naive, central memory and regulatory T cell samples. Some clones are missing from TCRdb's copy, which holds only in-frame ones; the method was immunoSEQ multiplex PCR. The sample includes roughly 450,000 clones, 11% to 15% of them seen just once. The germline gives CDR1 SGHRS, CDR2 YFSETQ. With V trimmed by 0 bases and J by 8 bases, 7 bases remained unmatched. The CDR3 covers 15 residues. Purities over 95% were achieved in all sorted populations.

This sequence was found in a man between 25 and 39 years old in good health. Sequencing was carried out using naive CD4+ T cells from blood. The rearrangement joins TRBV5-1 to TRBJ2-1, with 8 bases identical to TRBD1. The DNA for the CDR3 is TGCGCCAGCAGCTTGGTCCAGGGGGCATTATATGAGCAGTTCTTC. It specifies CASSLVQGALYEQFF.